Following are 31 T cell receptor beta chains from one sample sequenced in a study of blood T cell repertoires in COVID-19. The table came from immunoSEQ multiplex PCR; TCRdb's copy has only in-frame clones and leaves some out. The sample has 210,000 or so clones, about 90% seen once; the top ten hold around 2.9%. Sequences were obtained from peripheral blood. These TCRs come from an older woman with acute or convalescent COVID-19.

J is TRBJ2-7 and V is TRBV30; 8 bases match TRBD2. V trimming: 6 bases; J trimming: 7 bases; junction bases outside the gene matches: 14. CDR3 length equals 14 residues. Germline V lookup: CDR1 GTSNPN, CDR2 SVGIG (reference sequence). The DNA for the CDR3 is TGTGCCTGTACACCCATAGCGGGGCTTAAGGAGCAGTACTTC. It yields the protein CACTPIAGLKEQYF.

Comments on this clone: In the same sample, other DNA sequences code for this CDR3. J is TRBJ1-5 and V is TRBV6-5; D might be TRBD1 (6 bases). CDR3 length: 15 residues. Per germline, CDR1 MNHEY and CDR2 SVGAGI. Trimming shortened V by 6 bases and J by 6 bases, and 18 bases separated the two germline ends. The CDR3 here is CASSPQGGGGQPQHF. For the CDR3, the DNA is TGTGCCAGCAGCCCCCAGGGAGGGGGAGGTCAGCCCCAGCATTTT.

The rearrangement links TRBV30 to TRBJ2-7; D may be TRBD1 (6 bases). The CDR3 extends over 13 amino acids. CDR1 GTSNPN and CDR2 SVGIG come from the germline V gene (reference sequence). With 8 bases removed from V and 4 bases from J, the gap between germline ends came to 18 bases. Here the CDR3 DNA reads TGTGCCGGGATCCAGGGGAATAAATACGAGCAGTACTTC. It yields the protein CAGIQGNKYEQYF.

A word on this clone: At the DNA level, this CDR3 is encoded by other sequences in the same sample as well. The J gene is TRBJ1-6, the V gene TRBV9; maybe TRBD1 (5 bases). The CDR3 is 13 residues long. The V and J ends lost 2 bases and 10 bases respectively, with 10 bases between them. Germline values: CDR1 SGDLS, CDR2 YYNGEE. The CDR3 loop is CASSVLGGSPLHF. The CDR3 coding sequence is TGTGCCAGCAGCGTCTTGGGGGGATCACCCCTCCACTTT.

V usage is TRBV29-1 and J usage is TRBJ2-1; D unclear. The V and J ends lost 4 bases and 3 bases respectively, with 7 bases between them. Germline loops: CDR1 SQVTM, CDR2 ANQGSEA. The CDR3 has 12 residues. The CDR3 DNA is TGCAGCGTTGTTAGAAGCTACAATGAGCAGTTCTTC. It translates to CSVVRSYNEQFF.

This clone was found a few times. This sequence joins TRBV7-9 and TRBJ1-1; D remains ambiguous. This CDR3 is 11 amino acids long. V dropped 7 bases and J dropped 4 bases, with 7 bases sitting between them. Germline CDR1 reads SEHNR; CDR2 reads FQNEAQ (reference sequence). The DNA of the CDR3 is TGTGCCAGCAACCCAGGCACTGAAGCTTTCTTT. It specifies CASNPGTEAFF.

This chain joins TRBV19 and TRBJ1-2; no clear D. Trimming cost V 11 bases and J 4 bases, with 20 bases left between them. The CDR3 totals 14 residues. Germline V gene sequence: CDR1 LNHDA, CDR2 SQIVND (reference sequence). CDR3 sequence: CAVLDRLSSYGYTF. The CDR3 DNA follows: TGTGCCGTTCTAGACCGACTGAGCTCCTATGGCTACACCTTC. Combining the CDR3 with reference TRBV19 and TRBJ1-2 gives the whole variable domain DGGITQSPKYLFRKEGQNVTLSCEQNLNHDAMYWYRQDPGQGLRLIYYSQIVNDFQKGDIAEGYSVSREKKESFPLTVTSAQKNPTAFYLCAVLDRLSSYGYTFGSGTRLTVV.

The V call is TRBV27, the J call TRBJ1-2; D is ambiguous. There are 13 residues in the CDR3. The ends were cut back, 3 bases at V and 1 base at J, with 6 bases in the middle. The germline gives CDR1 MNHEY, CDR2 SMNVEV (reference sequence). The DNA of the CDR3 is TGTGCCAGCAGTTTGGCAGATAACTATGGCTACACCTTC. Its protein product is CASSLADNYGYTF.

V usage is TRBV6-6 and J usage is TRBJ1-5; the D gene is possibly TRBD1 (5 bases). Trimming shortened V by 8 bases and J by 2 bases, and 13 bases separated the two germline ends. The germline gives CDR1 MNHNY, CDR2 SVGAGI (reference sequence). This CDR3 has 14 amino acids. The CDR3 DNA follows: TGTGCCAGCTGGGGCGGTTCTGGCAATCAGCCCCAGCATTTT. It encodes CASWGGSGNQPQHF.

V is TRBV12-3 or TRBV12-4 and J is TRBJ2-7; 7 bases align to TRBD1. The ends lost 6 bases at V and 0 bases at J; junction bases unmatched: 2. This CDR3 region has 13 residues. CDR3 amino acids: CASRGQNSYEQYF. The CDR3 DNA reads TGTGCCAGCAGGGGACAGAACTCCTACGAGCAGTACTTC.

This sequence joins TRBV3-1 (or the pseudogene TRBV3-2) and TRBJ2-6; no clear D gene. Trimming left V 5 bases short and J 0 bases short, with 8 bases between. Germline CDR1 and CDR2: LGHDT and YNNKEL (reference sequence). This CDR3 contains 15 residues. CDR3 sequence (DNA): TGTGCCAGCAGCTTTCCCAGCTCTGGGGCCAACGTCCTGACTTTC. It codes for CASSFPSSGANVLTF.

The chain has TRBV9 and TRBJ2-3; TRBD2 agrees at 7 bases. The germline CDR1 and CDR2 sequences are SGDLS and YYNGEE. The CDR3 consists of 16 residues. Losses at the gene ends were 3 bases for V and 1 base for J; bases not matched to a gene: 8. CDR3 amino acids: CASSAGSGVRTDTQYF. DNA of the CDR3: TGTGCCAGCAGCGCGGGCAGCGGGGTTCGCACAGATACGCAGTATTTT.

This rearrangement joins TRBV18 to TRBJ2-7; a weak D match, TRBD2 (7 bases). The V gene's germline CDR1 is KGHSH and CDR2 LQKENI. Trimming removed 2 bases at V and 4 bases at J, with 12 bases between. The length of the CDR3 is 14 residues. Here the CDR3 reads CASSPGRGGYEQYF. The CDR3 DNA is TGTGCCAGCTCACCAGGCAGGGGAGGGTACGAGCAGTACTTC.

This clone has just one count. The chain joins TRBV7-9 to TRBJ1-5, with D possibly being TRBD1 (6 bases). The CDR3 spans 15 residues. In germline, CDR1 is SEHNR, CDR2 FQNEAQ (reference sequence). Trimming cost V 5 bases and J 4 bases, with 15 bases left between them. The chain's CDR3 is CASSRQGPQNQPQHF. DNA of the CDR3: TGTGCCAGCAGCCGTCAGGGGCCTCAGAATCAGCCCCAGCATTTT.

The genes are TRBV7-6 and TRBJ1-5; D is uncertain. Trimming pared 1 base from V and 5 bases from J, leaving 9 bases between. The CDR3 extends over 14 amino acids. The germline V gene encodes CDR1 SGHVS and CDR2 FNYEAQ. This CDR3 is CASSLETNYQPQHF. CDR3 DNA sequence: TGTGCCAGCAGCTTAGAGACAAATTATCAGCCCCAGCATTTT.

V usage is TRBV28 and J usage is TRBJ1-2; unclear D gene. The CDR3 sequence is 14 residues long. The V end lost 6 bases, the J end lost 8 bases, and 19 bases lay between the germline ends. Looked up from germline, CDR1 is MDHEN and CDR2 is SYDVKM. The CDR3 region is CASRITGSSLGYTF. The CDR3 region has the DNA TGTGCCAGCAGAATTACCGGGTCGTCTCTCGGCTACACCTTC.

The CDR3 nucleotides read TGTGCCAGCAGGGCTGAGACAGGGGGCAATCAGCCCCAGCATTTT. This codes for CASRAETGGNQPQHF. The chain carries TRBV2 and TRBJ1-5, with 8 bases fitting TRBD1. Germline-derived CDR1 and CDR2 are SNHLY and FYNNEI. The CDR3 is 15 residues long. Trimming at V came to 6 bases and at J to 2 bases, leaving 6 bases not matched to a gene.

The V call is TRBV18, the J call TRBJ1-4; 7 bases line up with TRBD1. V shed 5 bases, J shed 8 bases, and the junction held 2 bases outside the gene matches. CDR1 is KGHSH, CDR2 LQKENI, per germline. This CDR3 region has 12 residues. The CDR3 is CASSKGGEKLFF. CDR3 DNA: TGTGCCAGCTCAAAAGGGGGCGAAAAACTGTTTTTT.

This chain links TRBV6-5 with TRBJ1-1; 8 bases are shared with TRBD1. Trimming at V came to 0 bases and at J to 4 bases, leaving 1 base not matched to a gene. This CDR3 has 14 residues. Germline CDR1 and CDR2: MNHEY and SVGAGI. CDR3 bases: TGTGCCAGCAGTTACTCGACAGGGGCCACTGAAGCTTTCTTT. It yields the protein CASSYSTGATEAFF.

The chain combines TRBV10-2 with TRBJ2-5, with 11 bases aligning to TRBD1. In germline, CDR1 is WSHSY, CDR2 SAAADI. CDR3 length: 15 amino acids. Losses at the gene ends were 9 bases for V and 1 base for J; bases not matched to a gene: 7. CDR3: CASHPGTGGQETQYF. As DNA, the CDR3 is TGCGCCAGTCATCCCGGGACAGGGGGCCAAGAGACCCAGTACTTC.

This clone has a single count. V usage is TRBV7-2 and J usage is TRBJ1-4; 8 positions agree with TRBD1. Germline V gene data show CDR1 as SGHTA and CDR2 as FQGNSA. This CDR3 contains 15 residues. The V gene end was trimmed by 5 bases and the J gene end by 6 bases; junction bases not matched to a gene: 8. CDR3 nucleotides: TGTGCCAGCAGCCTGTCTGGGACAGGCGATGAAAAACTGTTTTTT. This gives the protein CASSLSGTGDEKLFF.

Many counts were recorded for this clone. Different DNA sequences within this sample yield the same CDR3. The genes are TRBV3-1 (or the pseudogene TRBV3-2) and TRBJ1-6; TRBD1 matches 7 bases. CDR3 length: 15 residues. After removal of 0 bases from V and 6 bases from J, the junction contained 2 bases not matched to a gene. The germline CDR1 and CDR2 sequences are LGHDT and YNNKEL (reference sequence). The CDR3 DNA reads TGTGCCAGCAGCCAAGATGCAGGGGGTAATTCACCCCTCCACTTT. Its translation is CASSQDAGGNSPLHF.

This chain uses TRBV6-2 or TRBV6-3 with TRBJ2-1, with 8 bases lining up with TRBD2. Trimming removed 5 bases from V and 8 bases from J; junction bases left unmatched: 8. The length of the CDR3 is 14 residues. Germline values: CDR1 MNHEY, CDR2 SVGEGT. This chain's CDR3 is CASSTGLGTHEQFF. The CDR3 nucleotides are TGTGCCAGCAGTACGGGACTAGGTACCCATGAGCAGTTCTTC.

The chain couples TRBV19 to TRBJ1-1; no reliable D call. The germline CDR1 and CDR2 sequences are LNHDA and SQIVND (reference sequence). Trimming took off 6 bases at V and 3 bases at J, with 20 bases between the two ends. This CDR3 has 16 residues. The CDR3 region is CASRSLAEGGYTEAFF. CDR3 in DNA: TGTGCCAGTAGAAGTTTGGCTGAGGGTGGGTACACTGAAGCTTTCTTT. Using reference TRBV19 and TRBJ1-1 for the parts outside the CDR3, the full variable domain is DGGITQSPKYLFRKEGQNVTLSCEQNLNHDAMYWYRQDPGQGLRLIYYSQIVNDFQKGDIAEGYSVSREKKESFPLTVTSAQKNPTAFYLCASRSLAEGGYTEAFFGQGTRLTVV.

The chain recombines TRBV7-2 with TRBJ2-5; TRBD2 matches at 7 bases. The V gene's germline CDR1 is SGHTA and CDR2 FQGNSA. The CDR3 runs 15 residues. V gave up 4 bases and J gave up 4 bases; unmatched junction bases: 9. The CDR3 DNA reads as TGTGCCAGCAGCTCCCGACTAGCTACCCGAGAGACCCAGTACTTC. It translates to CASSSRLATRETQYF. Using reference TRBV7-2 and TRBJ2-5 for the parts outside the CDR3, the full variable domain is GAGVSQSPSNKVTEKGKDVELRCDPISGHTALYWYRQSLGQGLEFLIYFQGNSAPDKSGLPSDRFSAERTGGSVSTLTIQRTQQEDSAVYLCASSSRLATRETQYFGPGTRLLVL.

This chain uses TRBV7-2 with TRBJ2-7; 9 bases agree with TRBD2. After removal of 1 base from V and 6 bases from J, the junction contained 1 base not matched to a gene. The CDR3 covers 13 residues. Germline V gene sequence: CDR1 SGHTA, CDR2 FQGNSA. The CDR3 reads CASSLGGRGEQYF. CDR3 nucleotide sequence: TGTGCCAGCAGCTTAGGCGGGAGGGGCGAGCAGTACTTC.

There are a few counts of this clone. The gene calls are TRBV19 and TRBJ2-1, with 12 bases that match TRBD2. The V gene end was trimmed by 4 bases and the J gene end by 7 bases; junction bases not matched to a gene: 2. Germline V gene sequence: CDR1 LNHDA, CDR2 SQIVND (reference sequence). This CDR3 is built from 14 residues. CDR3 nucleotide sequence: TGTGCCAGTAGTAGACTAGCGGGAGTAAATGAGCAGTTCTTC. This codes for CASSRLAGVNEQFF. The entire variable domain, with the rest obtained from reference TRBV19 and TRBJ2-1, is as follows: DGGITQSPKYLFRKEGQNVTLSCEQNLNHDAMYWYRQDPGQGLRLIYYSQIVNDFQKGDIAEGYSVSREKKESFPLTVTSAQKNPTAFYLCASSRLAGVNEQFFGPGTRLTVL.

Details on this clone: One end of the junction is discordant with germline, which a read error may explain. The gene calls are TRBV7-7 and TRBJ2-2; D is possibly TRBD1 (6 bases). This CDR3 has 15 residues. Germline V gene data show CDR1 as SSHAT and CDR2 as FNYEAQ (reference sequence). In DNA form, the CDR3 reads TGTGCTAGCAGCTTAGCAACAGGGACGGGCGGGGAGCTGTTTTTT. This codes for CASSLATGTGGELFF. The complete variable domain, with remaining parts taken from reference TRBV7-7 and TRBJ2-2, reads GAGVSQSPRYKVTKRGQDVTLRCDPISSHATLYWYQQALGQGPEFLTYFNYEAQPDKSGLPSDRFSAERPEGSISTLTIQRTEQRDSAMYRCASSLATGTGGELFFGEGSRLTVL.

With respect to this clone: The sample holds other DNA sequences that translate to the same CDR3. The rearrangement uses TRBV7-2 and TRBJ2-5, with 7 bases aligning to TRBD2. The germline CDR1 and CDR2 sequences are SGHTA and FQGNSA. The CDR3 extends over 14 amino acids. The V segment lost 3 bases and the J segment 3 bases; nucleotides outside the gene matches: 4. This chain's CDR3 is CASSLAGVKETQYF. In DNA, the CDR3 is TGTGCCAGCAGCTTGGCGGGAGTGAAAGAGACCCAGTACTTC.

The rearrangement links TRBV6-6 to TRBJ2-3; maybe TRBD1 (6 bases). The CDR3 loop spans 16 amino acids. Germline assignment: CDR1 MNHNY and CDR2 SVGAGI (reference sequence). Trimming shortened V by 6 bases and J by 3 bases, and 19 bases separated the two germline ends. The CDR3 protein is CASSQRPGQHTDTQYF. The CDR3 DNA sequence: TGTGCCAGCAGCCAAAGACCGGGACAACATACAGATACGCAGTATTTT.

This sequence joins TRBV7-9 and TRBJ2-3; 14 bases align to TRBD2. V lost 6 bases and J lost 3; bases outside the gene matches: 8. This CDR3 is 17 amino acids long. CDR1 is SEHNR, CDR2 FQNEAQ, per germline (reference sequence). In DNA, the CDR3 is TGTGCCAGCAGGTCCCTCGGACTAGCGGGAGGAACAGATACGCAGTATTTT. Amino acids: CASRSLGLAGGTDTQYF.